This T cell receptor (beta chain) was sequenced in a study of shared clonotypes between healthy human individuals. Study-wide findings and caveats: Clonotype sharing among donors was expected to depend on sequencing depth. Among a handful of donors, approximately 4.6% of naive CD4 clonotypes were found in common.

Profiling relied on immunoSEQ multiplex PCR, and the TCRdb table lists in-frame clones only, not all of them. The repertoire consists of about 1 million clones, with roughly 75% occurring once and the leading ten covering around 1.4%. Notes on this clone: Its specificity is not known.

Those who donated were healthy HIV-negative adults, with no recent acute infections or vaccinations reported. Germline lookup yields CDR1 KGHSH and CDR2 LQKENI. The CDR3 covers 15 residues. V lost 6 bases, J lost 5 bases, and 20 bases lay in between. Material: memory CD4+ T cells sorted from blood. The subset denotes: CD45RA-negative fraction. V and J are TRBV18 and TRBJ2-7, with D unclear. This clonotype was obtained from a man between 18 and 35 years old in good health. The CDR3 spells CASSFRQGSGDEQYF. The CDR3 region has the DNA TGTGCCAGCTCGTTCAGACAAGGCTCTGGCGACGAGCAGTACTTC.